Listed below are T cell receptor beta chains from one sample, sequenced in a study of T-cell memory formation after mild COVID-19. TCRdb independently ran MiXCR on the 5' RACE reads; one entry per CDR3 protein. This sample has about 140,000 distinct CDR3 sequences, with about 23% found just once. Material for sequencing was PBMCs or a T cell subset sorted from them (not recorded which). The receptors derive from an adult woman who had mild COVID-19 (a few samples of this study predate the infection). Cell type and time point are not known. Each CDR3 is given without its conserved first and last residue. Fields, in order: clone size, V gene, CDR3 protein. The size entry is marked missing in some rows and otherwise reads once, few, many or a size class.

size: .
V: TRBV9
CDR3: ASSVGGILEGFGNEQF

size: few
V: TRBV24-1
CDR3: ATSDSTGYGYT

size: few
V: TRBV4-1
CDR3: ASSQDPGLAGEETQY

size: .
V: TRBV20-1
CDR3: SARVRGDKSNQPQH

size: .
V: TRBV6-2/TRBV6-3
CDR3: ASSIDRVGYNEQF

size: few
V: TRBV12-3/TRBV12-4
CDR3: ASTLSSSGGAVDEQF

size: .
V: TRBV4-2
CDR3: ASSQGPRTTEYNSPLH

size: few
V: TRBV6-2/TRBV6-3
CDR3: ASSYSTAANTGELF

size: .
V: TRBV5-1
CDR3: ASSLVGYRSEAF

size: few
V: TRBV5-6
CDR3: ASSPRGTGSYNEQF

size: once
V: TRBV14
CDR3: ASSQQTSGRAEF

size: .
V: TRBV12-3/TRBV12-4
CDR3: ASSPALGFGYEQY

size: few
V: TRBV5-1
CDR3: ASSLASSEEQY

size: .
V: TRBV11-3
CDR3: ASSRRGQDEQF

size: .
V: TRBV27
CDR3: ASRPGLSSYNEQF

size: .
V: TRBV5-1
CDR3: ASSLGGSNTEAF

size: .
V: TRBV19
CDR3: ASSIDSGRVQF

size: .
V: TRBV4-1
CDR3: ASRGLGQAPYGYT

size: few
V: TRBV7-8
CDR3: ASSFRDRGTDTQY

size: .
V: TRBV15
CDR3: ATSKRAGVLDIQY

size: few
V: TRBV20-1
CDR3: SARGRMEGPHEQY

size: few
V: TRBV5-1
CDR3: ASSLVARQQETQY

size: few
V: TRBV7-3
CDR3: ASSLGLASEQF

size: .
V: TRBV24-1
CDR3: ATSDPRHGELGGYT